Below are 12 T cell receptor beta chains sequenced from a single sample in a study of spatial heterogeneity in lung cancer. Time point of the sample: sample taken at primary tumor resection. No cell sorting; template was whole RNA from tumor, lung tissue or PBMC. TCRdb itself ran the 5' RACE reads through MiXCR, one entry per CDR3 protein. Of around 3,900 distinct CDR3 sequences listed, 16% are singletons. Sequencing was performed on PBMCs, taken at surgery. The receptors shown here come from a male donor with early-stage non-small cell lung cancer.

The chain employs TRBV20-1 and TRBJ2-5; 9 bases align to TRBD2. In germline, CDR1 is DFQATT, CDR2 SNEGSKA (reference sequence). Trimming at V came to 7 bases and at J to 4 bases, leaving 7 bases not matched to a gene. This CDR3 region has 13 residues. CDR3 region: CSVSAGGGETQYF. CDR3 nucleotides: TGCAGTGTTTCAGCGGGGGGCGGAGAGACCCAGTACTTC.

V gene TRBV6-5 combines with J gene TRBJ2-7; the D gene is possibly TRBD1 (6 bases). The V and J ends lost 0 bases and 3 bases respectively, with 9 bases between them. The CDR3 sequence is 14 residues long. Germline V CDR1 and CDR2: MNHEY, SVGAGI. The CDR3 sequence is CASSYSHRDYEQYF. The CDR3 nucleotides are TGTGCCAGCAGTTACTCCCACAGGGACTACGAGCAGTACTTC.

This clonotype came up many times. This chain connects TRBV2 to TRBJ2-7, with D tentatively TRBD1 or TRBD2 (6 bases each). The CDR3 contains 16 residues. Trimming took off 8 bases at V and 6 bases at J, with 26 bases between the two ends. Looked up from germline, CDR1 is SNHLY and CDR2 is FYNNEI. The CDR3 DNA is TGTGCCAGCTACCTTGGGGGGACATACGGCCGGCGCGAGCAGTACTTC. Protein: CASYLGGTYGRREQYF. The full variable domain, in which reference TRBV2 and TRBJ2-7 provide the parts outside the CDR3, is EPEVTQTPSHQVTQMGQEVILRCVPISNHLYFYWYRQILGQKVEFLVSFYNNEISEKSEIFDDQFSVERPDGSNFTLKIRSTKLEDSAMYFCASYLGGTYGRREQYFGPGTRLTVT.

This clonotype was recorded at least ten times. This chain's CDR3 is CSVEMDGYEQYF. For the CDR3, the DNA is TGCAGCGTTGAAATGGACGGCTACGAGCAGTACTTC. The chain couples TRBV29-1 to TRBJ2-7; D unresolved. V was shortened by 2 bases and J by 3 bases, with 8 bases between the two germline ends. The CDR3 is made up of 12 amino acids. CDR1 is SQVTM, CDR2 ANQGSEA, per germline.

This clonotype was seen ten or more times. The rearrangement uses TRBV19 and TRBJ2-3; either TRBD1 or TRBD2 may supply D (5 bases each). Between the trimmed V and J ends, which lost 5 bases and 1 base, there was a span of 10 bases. The CDR3 sequence is 14 residues long. Germline V gives CDR1 LNHDA, CDR2 SQIVND (reference sequence). This CDR3 reads CASSPGAGTDTQYF. In DNA form, the CDR3 reads TGTGCCAGTAGTCCCGGGGCCGGCACAGATACGCAGTATTTT.

This clonotype appeared a few times. The genes are TRBV4-1 and TRBJ2-1; TRBD2 might be the D (5 bases). Trimming took off 0 bases at V and 0 bases at J, with 12 bases between the two ends. The CDR3 has 17 residues. Looked up from germline, CDR1 is MGHRA and CDR2 is YSYEKL. The chain's CDR3 is CASSQELADYSYNEQFF. The CDR3 nucleotides read TGCGCCAGCAGCCAAGAATTGGCTGACTACTCCTACAATGAGCAGTTCTTC.

At least ten counts were recorded for this clonotype. This chain uses TRBV28 with TRBJ2-7; 9 bases match TRBD1. Germline lookup yields CDR1 MDHEN and CDR2 SYDVKM. V was pared by 5 bases and J by 2 bases, with 4 bases of the junction left unmatched. This CDR3 has 14 amino acids. CDR3: CASSNRQGAYEQYF. Here the CDR3 DNA reads TGTGCCAGCAGTAACCGACAGGGGGCCTACGAGCAGTACTTC. The whole variable domain, filled in from reference TRBV28 and TRBJ2-7, reads DVKVTQSSRYLVKRTGEKVFLECVQDMDHENMFWYRQDPGLGLRLIYFSYDVKMKEKGDIPEGYSVSREKKERFSLILESASTNQTSMYLCASSNRQGAYEQYFGPGTRLTVT.

This clonotype was counted between two and nine times. The chain links TRBV3-1 to TRBJ2-5, with no clear D. Germline CDR1 is LGHDT and CDR2 is YNNKEL (reference sequence). V lost 2 bases, J lost 2 bases, and 15 bases lay in between. CDR3 size: 16 residues. CDR3 DNA: TGTGCCAGCAGCCAATCCCTCGGCGGACCGCAAGAGACCCAGTACTTC. It encodes CASSQSLGGPQETQYF.

As to this clonotype: A read error is possible here, since a much larger clone lies one base away. V usage is TRBV7-6 and J usage is TRBJ2-7, with a possible D match to TRBD1 (6 bases). The CDR3 consists of 15 residues. Germline CDR1 reads SGHVS; CDR2 reads FNYEAQ. Trimming took 5 bases from V and 5 from J, leaving 19 bases between them. This CDR3 is CASSKSTGWEDEQYF. CDR3 bases: TGTGCCAGCAGCAAGAGTACAGGGTGGGAAGACGAGCAGTACTTC.

The table lists this clonotype with a few counts. V is TRBV28 and J is TRBJ2-2, with 14 bases fitting TRBD2. The V gene end was trimmed by 5 bases and the J gene end by 5 bases; junction bases not matched to a gene: 1. The CDR3 consists of 15 residues. Germline V lookup: CDR1 MDHEN, CDR2 SYDVKM. The CDR3 sequence is CASSGTSGRTGELFF. CDR3 bases: TGTGCCAGCAGTGGGACTAGCGGGAGAACCGGGGAGCTGTTTTTT.

The V and J genes are TRBV13 and TRBJ1-2; D remains ambiguous. V was cut by 2 bases and J by 3 bases, with 4 bases left in between. The CDR3 covers 12 residues. Germline lookup yields CDR1 PRHDT and CDR2 FYEKMQ (reference sequence). The CDR3 nucleotides are TGTGCCAGCAGCTTATACTACTATGGCTACACCTTC. Its protein product is CASSLYYYGYTF.

This clonotype occurred many times. The CDR3 DNA sequence: TGTGCCAGCAGCCCCAGCGGGGGCGGTCAGCCCCAGCATTTT. Translated, it gives CASSPSGGGQPQHF. The J gene is TRBJ1-5, the V gene TRBV11-2; TRBD1 might be the D (6 bases). Germline V gene sequence: CDR1 SGHAT, CDR2 FQNNGV. The length of the CDR3 is 14 residues. Trimming stripped 5 bases from V and 6 bases from J, with 14 bases between.